This is a list of T cell receptor beta chains from one sample in a study of T-cell reconstitution after alpha-beta-depleted transplantation in children. TCRdb re-analysed the PCR reads in MiXCR, keeping a single row per CDR3 protein. The sample lists around 300,000 distinct CDR3 sequences, around a tenth seen once, with about 8% in the top ten. The input for sequencing was PBMCs, taken before TCRalphabeta/CD19-depleted stem cell transplant. These receptor sequences come from a boy less than two years old with acute myeloid leukemia, due to receive a stem cell transplant. CDR3s include the opening cysteine and the closing phenylalanine or tryptophan. D genes are given only for firm matches. Some rows have no size entry. The others give once, few or many, or a class for an expanded clone.

V,D,size,J,DNA,CDR3
TRBV28,TRBD2,many,TRBJ2-3,TGTGCCAGCAGTTTTAAGGCTAGCGGGGATACAGATACGCAGTATTTT,CASSFKASGDTDTQYF
TRBV7-8,TRBD2,-,TRBJ2-5,TGTGCCAGCAGCTTAGTAACTAGCACTAGCGGGGGAGAAGAGACCCAGTACTTC,CASSLVTSTSGGEETQYF
TRBV7-3,-,-,TRBJ2-6,TGTGCCAGCAGCTTACACTCTATGAGTTCTGGGGCCAACGTCCTGACTTTC,CASSLHSMSSGANVLTF
TRBV12-3/TRBV12-4,-,many,TRBJ2-7,TGTGCCAGCAGTCCCCCGAGCAACTACGAGCAGTACTTC,CASSPPSNYEQYF
TRBV19,-,many,TRBJ2-7,TGTGCCAGTAGTATCTCCAGGGGGGACGGCGAGCAGTACTTC,CASSISRGDGEQYF
TRBV9,-,many,TRBJ2-1,TGTGCCAGCAGCGTAAGGCTAGCCAACAATGAGCAGTTCTTC,CASSVRLANNEQFF
TRBV12-3/TRBV12-4,TRBD2,many,TRBJ2-3,TGTGCCAGCAGTCGACTTCTAGCGGGGGGTAGCACAGATACGCAGTATTTT,CASSRLLAGGSTDTQYF
TRBV20-1,-,many,TRBJ1-5,TGCAGTGCTAGAGAGGTCCGAGGGGGGCCCCAGCATTTT,CSAREVRGGPQHF
TRBV9,-,-,TRBJ2-6,TGTGCCAGCAGCGTAGATGAGGCTGCCGTCTCTACTGGGGCCAACGTCCTGACTTTC,CASSVDEAAVSTGANVLTF
TRBV7-3,-,many,TRBJ2-3,TGTGCCAGCAGCCCAATGGTCACAGATACGCAGTATTTT,CASSPMVTDTQYF
TRBV5-1,TRBD1,many,TRBJ1-3,TGCGCCAGCAGCCTGGGACAGGGTAGAGGAAACACCATATATTTT,CASSLGQGRGNTIYF
TRBV19,TRBD1,many,TRBJ1-5,TGTGCCAGTAGTCGCGGGACAGGGGGCAATCAGCCCCAGCATTTT,CASSRGTGGNQPQHF
TRBV6-2/TRBV6-3,-,-,TRBJ2-1,TGTGCCAGCGTAGGGTGGGGGCACAATGAGCAGTTCTTC,CASVGWGHNEQFF
TRBV12-3/TRBV12-4,-,many,TRBJ1-3,TGTGCCAGCAGTTTTAACGGGGCCACCTCTGGAAACACCATATATTTT,CASSFNGATSGNTIYF
TRBV7-3,-,few,TRBJ2-2,TGTGCCAGCAGATCGGGATCGACCGGGGAGCTGTTTTTT,CASRSGSTGELFF
TRBV10-3,-,many,TRBJ1-2,TGTGCCATACTCCCTCGGGGCTACACCTTC,CAILPRGYTF
TRBV10-2,-,-,TRBJ2-7,TGCGCCAGCAGTGAGTCGAACTTCTACGAGCAGTACTTC,CASSESNFYEQYF
TRBV2,-,many,TRBJ2-1,TGTGCCAGCAGTAGACAAGCAGCCCTCCATGAGCAGTTCTTC,CASSRQAALHEQFF
TRBV6-1,TRBD1,-,TRBJ2-7,TGTGCCAGCAGTGAAGCTATAGGACAGGGCTACGAGCAGTACTTC,CASSEAIGQGYEQYF
TRBV27,TRBD1,many,TRBJ1-2,TGTGCCAGCAGCGTGGACAGGGGCTTTAATGGCTACACCTTC,CASSVDRGFNGYTF
TRBV11-2,TRBD1,-,TRBJ2-7,TGTGCCAGCAGCTTACGCGGGACAGGCTCCTACGAGCAGTACTTC,CASSLRGTGSYEQYF
TRBV7-3,TRBD1,many,TRBJ2-7,TGTGCCAGCAGCTTCGGCCGGACAGGGATCTACGAGCAGTACTTC,CASSFGRTGIYEQYF
TRBV3-1,-,few,TRBJ1-2,TGTGCCAGCAGCCAAGGCCTAGGCTATGGCTACACCTTC,CASSQGLGYGYTF
TRBV3-1,TRBD2,-,TRBJ2-7,TGTGCCAGCAGCCAAGCACTAGCGGGGGGCTCCTACGAGCAGTACTTC,CASSQALAGGSYEQYF
TRBV6-5,-,many,TRBJ2-7,TGTGCCAGCAGTAACACCCCCTACGAGCAGTACTTC,CASSNTPYEQYF
TRBV24-1,-,many,TRBJ2-7,TGTGCCACCAGGCTCGGGACACACTCCTACGAGCAGTACTTC,CATRLGTHSYEQYF
TRBV9,TRBD1,many,TRBJ1-1,TGTGCCAGCAGCGTACAGGGGGCCAGCACTGAAGCTTTCTTT,CASSVQGASTEAFF
TRBV5-1,TRBD1,-,TRBJ1-2,TGCGCCAGCAGCTTGAGGACAGGGGGAGACTATGGCTACACCTTC,CASSLRTGGDYGYTF
TRBV28,-,-,TRBJ1-2,TGTGCCAGCAGTTTATGGGCAGGGAACGGCTACACCTTC,CASSLWAGNGYTF
TRBV5-1,-,many,TRBJ2-6,TGCGCCAGCAGCGCCGGATACACTGGGGCCAACGTCCTGACTTTC,CASSAGYTGANVLTF
TRBV12-3/TRBV12-4,-,many,TRBJ2-7,TGTGCCAGCAGTTTCAACGGGGCGCGGGACGAGCAGTACTTC,CASSFNGARDEQYF
TRBV6-5,TRBD1,many,TRBJ2-2,TGTGCCAGCAGTTATACGACAGGGTACAACACCGGGGAGCTGTTTTTT,CASSYTTGYNTGELFF
TRBV4-3,TRBD1,-,TRBJ1-3,TGCGCCAGCAGCCAAGTTATTGCAGGGGGCTCTGGAAACACCATATATTTT,CASSQVIAGGSGNTIYF
TRBV3-1,-,few,TRBJ1-1,TGTGCCAGCAGCCTGAACAGGGATGAAGCTTTCTTT,CASSLNRDEAFF
TRBV5-1,TRBD1,few,TRBJ2-3,TGCGCCAGCAGCTTGCAGGGGGCGAAAGATACGCAGTATTTT,CASSLQGAKDTQYF
TRBV12-3/TRBV12-4,-,-,TRBJ1-5,TGTGCCAGCAGTTTTCGTTGGGGGACCGATCAGCCCCAGCATTTT,CASSFRWGTDQPQHF